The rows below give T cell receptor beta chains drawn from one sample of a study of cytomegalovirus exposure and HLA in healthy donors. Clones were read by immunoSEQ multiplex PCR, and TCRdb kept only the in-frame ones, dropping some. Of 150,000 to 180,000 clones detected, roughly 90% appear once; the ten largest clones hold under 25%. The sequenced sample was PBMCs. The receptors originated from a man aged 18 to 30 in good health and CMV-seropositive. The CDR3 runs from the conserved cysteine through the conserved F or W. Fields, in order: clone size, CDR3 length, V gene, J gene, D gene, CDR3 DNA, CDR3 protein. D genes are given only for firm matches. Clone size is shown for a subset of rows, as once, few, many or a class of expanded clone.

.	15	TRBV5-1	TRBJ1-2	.	TGCGCCAGCAGCTTAGACAGCGCCAGGGGCAAGGGCTACACCTTC	CASSLDSARGKGYTF
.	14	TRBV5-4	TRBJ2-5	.	TGTGCCAGCAGCTTTATTCAGGGGTCAGGGACCCAGTACTTC	CASSFIQGSGTQYF
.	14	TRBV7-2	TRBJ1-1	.	TGTGCCAGCAGCTTAGGGGGCCGGGTCACTGAAGCTTTCTTT	CASSLGGRVTEAFF
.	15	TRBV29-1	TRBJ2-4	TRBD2	TGCAGCGCTACTCTCGGGGGGGTTTTTAGAAACATTCAGTACTTC	CSATLGGVFRNIQYF
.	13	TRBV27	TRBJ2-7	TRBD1	TGTGCCAGCAGTAGGGACAGCACCTACGAGCAGTACTTC	CASSRDSTYEQYF
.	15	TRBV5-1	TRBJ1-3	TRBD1	TGCGCCAGCCACAGGGGCGGCGTAAGAAGGTACACCATATATTTT	CASHRGGVRRYTIYF
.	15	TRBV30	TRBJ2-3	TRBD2	TGTGCCTGGAGTGGAGGCGGGAGTGGCACAGATACGCAGTATTTT	CAWSGGGSGTDTQYF
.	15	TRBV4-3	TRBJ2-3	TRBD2	TGCGCCAGCAGCCAATTAGCGGGGGGAACAGATACGCAGTATTTT	CASSQLAGGTDTQYF
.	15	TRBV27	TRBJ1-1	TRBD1	TGTGCCAGCAGTCTCCGGACAGGGAGAGGGACTGAAGCTTTCTTT	CASSLRTGRGTEAFF
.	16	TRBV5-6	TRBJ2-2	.	TGTGCCAGCAGCCTCCGTTTCTCGGGGAACACCGGGGAGCTGTTTTTT	CASSLRFSGNTGELFF
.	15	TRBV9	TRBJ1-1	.	TGTGCCAGCAGCGTAACGGGGACTACCGTGACTGAAGCTTTCTTT	CASSVTGTTVTEAFF
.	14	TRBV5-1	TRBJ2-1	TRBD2	TGCGCCAGCAGCTTGGCGGGAGGGGTCAATGAGCAGTTCTTC	CASSLAGGVNEQFF
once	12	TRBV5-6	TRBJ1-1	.	TGTGCCAGCAGCTTGTCAGGGCGGGGGGCTTTCTTT	CASSLSGRGAFF
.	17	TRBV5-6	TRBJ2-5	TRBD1	TGTGCCAGCAGCTTATACACCGGGACAGGGGGCTCGGAGACCCAGTACTTC	CASSLYTGTGGSETQYF
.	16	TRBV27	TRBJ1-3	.	TGTGCCAGCAGTTTAAAGGGGCCAAACTCTGGAAACACCATATATTTT	CASSLKGPNSGNTIYF
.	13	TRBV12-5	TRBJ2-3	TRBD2	TGTGCTAGTGGTTTGGCGACTAGCGGGCTACAGTATTTT	CASGLATSGLQYF
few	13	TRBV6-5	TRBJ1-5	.	TGTGCCAGCAGTTACTCGAACAGCCAGCCCCAGCATTTT	CASSYSNSQPQHF
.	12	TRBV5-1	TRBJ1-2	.	TGCGCCAGCAGCTTGGACCTGCGGGGCTACACCTTC	CASSLDLRGYTF
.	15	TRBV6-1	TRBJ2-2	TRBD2	TGTGCCAGCAATCCCACCGGGACGGGGGGCGGGGAGCTGTTTTTT	CASNPTGTGGGELFF
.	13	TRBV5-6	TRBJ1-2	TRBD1	TGTGCCAGCAGCGTACAGGGGGACTATGGCTACACCTTC	CASSVQGDYGYTF
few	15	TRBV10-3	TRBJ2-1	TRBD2	TGTGCCATCAGGAGAGCGGGAGAATCCTACAATGAGCAGTTCTTC	CAIRRAGESYNEQFF
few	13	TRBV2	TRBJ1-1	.	TGTGCCAGCCGTTCAGGGACTTACACTGAAGCTTTCTTT	CASRSGTYTEAFF
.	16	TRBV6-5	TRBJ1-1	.	TGTGCCAGCAGTTACTCCCCACCGCAGGCGAACACTGAAGCTTTCTTT	CASSYSPPQANTEAFF
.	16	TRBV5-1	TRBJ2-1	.	TGCGCCAGCAGCTTGGAGGGGCCCGCGGGGTCCAATGAGCAGTTCTTC	CASSLEGPAGSNEQFF
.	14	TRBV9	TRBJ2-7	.	TGTGCCAGCAGCGTGGGGGGAAGCTCCTACGAGCAGTACTTC	CASSVGGSSYEQYF
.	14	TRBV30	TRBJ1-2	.	TGTGCCTGGAGTGTACCCGCGCCGAACTATGGCTACACCTTC	CAWSVPAPNYGYTF
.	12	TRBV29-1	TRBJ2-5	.	TGCAGCGTTAGGGACATACAAGAGACCCAGTACTTC	CSVRDIQETQYF
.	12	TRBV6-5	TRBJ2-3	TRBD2	TGTGCCAGCAGTTCCTCAACTAGCGCCCCTCACTTT	CASSSSTSAPHF
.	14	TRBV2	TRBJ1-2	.	TGTGCCAACCAGCGAGACAGCACCTTCTATGGCTACACCTTC	CANQRDSTFYGYTF
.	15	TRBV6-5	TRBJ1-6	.	TGTGCCAGCAGTTACGGGGCAGGACATAATTCACCCCTCCACTTT	CASSYGAGHNSPLHF
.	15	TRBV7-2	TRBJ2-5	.	TGTGCCAGCAGCCTTGGGGGGGCACCTCAAGAGACCCAGTACTTC	CASSLGGAPQETQYF
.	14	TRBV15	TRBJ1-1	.	TGTGCCACCGGATCCGGACGGCCGGGGACTGAAGCTTTCTTT	CATGSGRPGTEAFF
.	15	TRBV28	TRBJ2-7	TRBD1	TGTGCCAGCAACGGTCGACAGGGTCGATCCTACGAGCAGTACTTC	CASNGRQGRSYEQYF
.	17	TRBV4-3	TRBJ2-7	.	TGCGCCAGCAGCCAAGATAATCTGGAGGGCCGTCGAAACGAGCAGTACTTC	CASSQDNLEGRRNEQYF
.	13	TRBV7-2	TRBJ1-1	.	TGTGCCAGCAGCTTATCGGGGGGAGAGAAAGCTTTCTTT	CASSLSGGEKAFF
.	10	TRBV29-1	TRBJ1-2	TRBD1	TGCAGCGTTGACAGGGGGGGCTACACCTTC	CSVDRGGYTF
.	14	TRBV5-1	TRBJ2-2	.	TGCGCCAGCAGGACAGGAGCGAACACCGGGGAGCTGTTTTTT	CASRTGANTGELFF
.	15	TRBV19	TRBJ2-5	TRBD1	TGTGCCAGTAGTATCCAGGGGGACCTCCTAGAGACCCAGTACTTC	CASSIQGDLLETQYF
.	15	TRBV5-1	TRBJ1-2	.	TGCGCCAGCAGCTTGGAGACAGGTTCGGATTATGGCTACACCTTC	CASSLETGSDYGYTF
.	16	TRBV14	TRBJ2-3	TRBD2	TGTGCCAGCAGCCTTCGAGCGGGAGAGGGCACAGATACGCAGTATTTT	CASSLRAGEGTDTQYF
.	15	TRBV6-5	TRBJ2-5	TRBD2	TGTGCCAGCAGTGGGGGGACTAGCGGGGGAGAGACCCAGTACTTC	CASSGGTSGGETQYF
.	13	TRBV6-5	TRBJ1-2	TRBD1	TGTGCCAGCAGTGGGGGGACAGACTATGGCTACACCTTC	CASSGGTDYGYTF
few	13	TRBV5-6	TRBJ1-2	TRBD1	TGTGCCAGCAGCCGGGACAGTAGTTATGGCTACACCTTC	CASSRDSSYGYTF
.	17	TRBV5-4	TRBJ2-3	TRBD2	TGTGCCAGCAGCTTGGCGGCTAGCGGGAGGCCGGCAGATACGCAGTATTTT	CASSLAASGRPADTQYF
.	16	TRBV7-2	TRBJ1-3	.	TGTGCCAGCAGCTCGTGGGGACATGGCTCTGGAAACACCATATATTTT	CASSSWGHGSGNTIYF